This T cell receptor (beta chain) was obtained from a study of CD8 T cells in ankylosing spondylitis. General observations from the study: Matched ankylosing spondylitis synovial fluid reportedly contained a significantly enriched population of disease-linked clones. Seemingly characteristic of ankylosing spondylitis blood was a TCR beta motif consisting of eight highly homologous variants.

The CDR3 is 14 amino acids. The V and J ends lost 4 bases and 8 bases respectively, with 12 bases between them. The germline CDR1 and CDR2 sequences are SGHTA and FQGNSA. This clonotype has a handful of counts. Antigen specificity is unknown. TCRdb re-called the 5' RACE reads through MiXCR, storing one row per CDR3 protein. The sample lists about 540,000 distinct CDR3 sequences, approximately 12% seen once, with 6.5% to 7% in the top ten. The chain recombines TRBV7-2 with TRBJ1-6, with TRBD1 as a possible D gene (6 bases). The receptor was isolated from a male donor with ankylosing spondylitis. Material for sequencing was blood, either unsorted or a sorted T cell fraction (not recorded which). CDR3 bases: TGTGCCAGCAGCTCACCAAACAGGGATTCACCCCTCCACTTT. It yields the protein CASSSPNRDSPLHF.